This TCR beta chain came from a study of cytomegalovirus exposure and HLA in healthy donors (dated by TCRdb to the late 2010s). For the wider study: According to an earlier analysis of 550 to 750 of the donors, 150 million to 200 million T cells yielded 117 million unique TCR beta sequences and more than 250 Gb of sequence data. About 280 gigabases of sequencing data and around 90 million unique TCR sequences made up an early release that covered around 640 HLA-typed donors. Of the 350 to 400 genotyped donors, approximately 80% fell in the genetic ancestry cluster associated with self-reported Caucasian donors. The study aimed to test whether signatures of past pathogen exposure could be identified by cataloging public T cell receptors. The T cell repertoires of some 700 subjects were profiled by immunosequencing and related to cytomegalovirus serostatus. In addition to the first cohort of around 670 subjects, a separate validation cohort of 130 or so different subjects was used. High-throughput TCR immunosequencing, statistical association of individual TCRs with disease status, and machine learning were combined to predict cytomegalovirus infection status. To study patterns of TCR occurrence, a later analysis re-analyzed previously published TCR beta repertoires from around 660 donors and added high-resolution HLA genotyping. In the later analysis, no new phenotypic data were used to find candidate immune exposures; instead, reliance was placed on TCR beta sequences and their occurrence across donors. An earlier analysis of 450 to 750 of the donors used high-throughput TCR beta sequencing to judge whether each TCR beta V gene segment behaved as functional or pseudogenic. Alongside the repertoire data, information on donor age, sex, ethnicity and CMV serostatus was compiled. A later genetic analysis took genome-wide SNP genotypes for about three fifths of the roughly 670 donors and used that subset as a discovery cohort. All discovery cohort repertoires had been generated using a single sequencing platform. Both class I and class II loci were covered by HLA typing, at four-digit resolution. Typing coverage varied by locus: roughly 629-630 donors for A, B, C, DRB1 and DQB1; 500 to 550 for DQA1; over 600 for DPA1; roughly 450 for DPB1. Five DR-DQ haplotypes were treated as single units for association and clustering because of strong linkage in the cohort. Across around 400 genotyped donors of the cohort, an average of about 240,000 unique TCR beta nucleotide sequences per donor were sequenced, and roughly 18% of those sequences were non-productive.

This clone was picked up one time. Its recognized antigen is unknown. Base quality data are lacking; no much larger clone is found one base away. CDR1 and CDR2 are read off the germline V gene as KGHSH and LQKENI. The V end gives up 3 bases and the J end 4 bases, leaving 12 bases in the junction not matched to a gene. Its CDR3 holds 17 amino acids, cysteine through phenylalanine. Only the CDR3 region is kept as DNA, spanning 51 bases read in frame from base 1. The cohort comprised some 730 healthy bone marrow donors. At the time of sampling, every cohort member was nominally healthy, though immune exposures that went unrecorded were likely present. The donor tested CMV seropositive and was one of the 289 seropositive cohort members. Every donor gave a peripheral blood sample, and the peripheral blood mononuclear cells from that sample were used for TCR beta sequencing. Genomic DNA extraction from the blood cell samples was performed with the Qiagen DNeasy Blood Extraction Kit.

Here is what the overall study found, with its caveats: The earlier analysis of some 560 of the donors excluded roughly 17 rarely observed V segments, including chromosome 9 orphons, because counts were too low. This cohort had only TCR beta chains sequenced, and the lack of alpha or paired-chain data limited which features could be detected. According to a later analysis, TCR association rates differed among HLA loci, with DRB1 alleles showing the most associated TCRs and HLA-C alleles showing the fewest. Specific HLA alleles were associated with roughly 16,000 TCR beta sequences at a false discovery rate of 0.05 in a later analysis. Across donors, most TCR sequences were observed very rarely, whereas some public TCRs were present in many individuals. Some IMGT-functional V segments, including TRBV6-2 and TRBV6-3, could not be told apart with the 87-base-pair reads, so those segments were excluded. According to a later genetic analysis, donors in an Asian-associated ancestry cluster had fewer N-insertions in productive TCRs than the roughly 670-donor mean. It was suggested by the authors that the approach could potentially be generalized to other disease states and immunological phenotypes. A total of 150 to 200 TCR beta chains were listed by the study as associated with cytomegalovirus. The presence/absence analyses assumed that sequencing depth was roughly uniform across donors, and that assumption may not be true. In an earlier analysis of more than 450 of the donors, most TCR beta V segments were observed in productive rearrangements about 87% or about 30% of the time, broadly matching IMGT annotations. A later analysis reported that several top co-occurrence clusters appeared linked to parvovirus B19, influenza, CMV and Epstein-Barr virus. CMV serostatus was the only immune exposure information available for the cohort. Linkage disequilibrium might explain the correlated functional status among segregating V segments, but an unknown experimental factor could not be ruled out. In a later analysis, HLA-associated TCR beta chains showed more clonal expansion and lower generation probabilities than non-associated chains that were equally common. Strong co-occurrence of HLA alleles, especially DR and DQ, made assigning TCR associations to individual alleles difficult. A later analysis found that most CMV-associated TCR beta chains appeared HLA-restricted, with HLA associations seemingly driven largely by CMV exposure. In both the original and validation cohorts, the classifier was reported to diagnose cytomegalovirus status with high specificity and sensitivity. A further reported finding was that TCR beta sequences accurately predicted the HLA-A and HLA-B alleles for most subjects in the first cohort. A cluster of highly shared sequence variants was judged likely to represent a technical artifact of the sequencing pipeline. V-gene and J-gene trimming of TCR beta chains was associated with a missense DCLRE1C variant in a later genetic analysis, and the association was replicated in an independent cohort. A few of the identified cytomegalovirus-associated TCR beta chains were confirmed in vitro to be specific for cytomegalovirus antigens. Because HLA typing was missing for some donors at each locus, association tests included only the typed subset.

The protocol used for the library was the immunoSEQ multiplex PCR assay. A mixture of 60 forward primers for TCR Vbeta segments and 13 reverse primers for TCR Jbeta segments was used in the multiplex PCR. Amplification of the CDR3 region of rearranged TCR beta genes was performed with a multiplex PCR assay on genomic DNA. Amplified TCR beta libraries were sequenced as 87-base-pair reads on the Illumina HiSeq System. The authors processed their data as follows. In a later analysis, 77 million or so unique TCR beta chains were counted across the 650 to 750 repertoires, and some 10 million of these chains were shared by at least two donors. A nearest-neighbor algorithm error-corrected the raw reads and collapsed the reads into unique sequences, merging closely related sequences to remove PCR and sequencing errors. Alignment of CDR3 sequences to IMGT reference sequences was used to assign V, D and J gene segments. Each retained sequence needed at least a six-nucleotide match to both a V gene segment and a J gene segment. Rearrangements were classified as productive when the CDR3 lacked stop codons and remained in frame with V and J, and all other rearrangements were classified as non-productive. CDR3 was defined by IMGT convention, running from the second conserved V-encoded cysteine to the conserved J-encoded phenylalanine. The earlier analysis of approximately 500 of the donors excluded sequences that lacked an unambiguous match to a single V gene segment. In an earlier analysis of around 600 of the donors, V segments were called functional above 56.7% productive rearrangements and were called segregating when the between-donor standard deviation exceeded 5%. A statistical classification framework was built to diagnose cytomegalovirus status from the catalog of TCR beta chain sequences. A later analysis assigned V and J genes by comparing TCR nucleotide sequences with IMGT/GENE-DB human TR gene sequences. The TCRdist pipeline was used in a later analysis to assign CDR3 sequences and most-parsimonious VDJ recombination scenarios. In a later analysis, each TCR beta chain was defined by its CDR3 amino acid sequence together with its V-gene family, and reads without a unique V-gene family were excluded. In a later analysis, a few hundred highly shared, low-generation-probability nucleotide sequences were removed to address suspected cross-contamination and a sequencing artifact. In a later analysis, a clonal expansion index for each public chain was calculated from normalized within-repertoire ranks of inferred template counts. In a later analysis, generation probabilities were computed using a VDJ recombination model fitted to out-of-frame rearrangements, and the results were checked against IGoR. In a later analysis, hypergeometric tests were used to score TCR-TCR, TCR-HLA and TCR-CMV co-occurrence, with a repertoire-size bias correction applied to TCR pairs. To estimate false discovery rates, a later analysis permuted the HLA or CMV assignments 20 times. A later analysis grouped co-occurring TCRs with DBSCAN, adding TCRdist sequence similarity when clustering within HLA-allele-positive subsets. For co-occurrence clustering, repertoires with fewer than 30,000 or more than 120,000 public chains were excluded, along with about five repertoires with anomalous nucleotide sharing. TCRdb limited this immuneACCESS table to in-frame rearrangements with V and J called. A share of clones is missing; checked studies link under half to unresolved V genes, and the rest is unexplained. The D gene and trimming were derived from the DNA, and the V and J assignments and clone size from that table. Within this sample are 200,000 or so clones, with about three quarters of them counted one time only. The ten most abundant clones make up approximately 2.1% of the sample.

The sequencing input was PBMCs. The source of this sequence is a young woman in good health and CMV-seropositive. The sequence joins TRBV18 to TRBJ1-5; TRBD1 lines up with 7 middle nucleotides. The bases read TGTGCCAGCTCACCCTTTCCCTCGGGACAGATAAATCAGCCCCAGCATTTT. Translated, it reads CASSPFPSGQINQPQHF. Here the CDR3 is joined to the reference TRBV18 and TRBJ1-5 genes, and the full variable domain is: NAGVMQNPRHLVRRRGQEARLRCSPMKGHSHVYWYRQLPEEGLKFMVYLQKENIIDESGMPKERFSAEFPKEGPSILRIQQVVRGDSAAYFCASSPFPSGQINQPQHFGDGTRLSIL.